This TCR beta chain was retrieved from a study of CD8 T cells in ankylosing spondylitis. Study-level points and caveats: Blood from ankylosing spondylitis patients appeared to carry a characteristic roughly eight-variant TCR beta motif. Clones tied to disease were said to be significantly enriched in matched ankylosing spondylitis synovial fluid.

This clonotype turned up a few times. No antigen is known for it. Libraries of TCR beta came from quantitative 5'-RACE with molecular barcodes. TCRdb re-derived calls from the 5' RACE reads in MiXCR, one entry per CDR3 protein. The profile shows 300,000 to 350,000 distinct CDR3 sequences, less than 25% of them singletons. This sequence was found in a female donor with ankylosing spondylitis or in good health (not recorded which). The sequencing input was blood, either unsorted or a sorted T cell fraction (not recorded which).

The CDR3 nucleotides are TGTGCCAGCAGCCACTTAGAGGACAGGGTGTACGAGCAGTACTTC. Translated: CASSHLEDRVYEQYF. The J gene is TRBJ2-7, the V gene TRBV5-6; TRBD1 aligns across 8 bases. Germline lookup yields CDR1 SGHDT and CDR2 YYEEEE. The CDR3 runs 15 residues. Trimming cost V 4 bases and J 4 bases; bases outside gene matches: 10.